This T cell receptor beta chain comes out of a study of blood T cells in healthy people across ages. On this clonotype itself: One junction end disagrees with the germline gene, perhaps due to a read error.

The use of a sample-barcoded 5' primer and a J-beta primer mix characterized a second PCR of about 7 to 12 cycles. TCRdb used MiXCR to reprocess the 5' RACE reads, holding one entry per CDR3 protein. The data contain around 1,700,000 distinct CDR3 sequences, approximately 30% of them singletons. The people who gave samples were healthy Caucasians from Russia, aged about 6 to 100. CDR3 size: 21 residues. The germline V gene encodes CDR1 SGHVS and CDR2 FQNEAQ. The chain combines TRBV7-8 with TRBJ2-1, with 8 bases lining up with TRBD2. This TCR was recovered from a woman between 25 and 40 years old in good health. Sample: blood. CDR3 in amino acids: CASSLAGLAAANSKSYNEQFF. Written as DNA, the CDR3 is TGTGCCAGTAGCTTAGCGGGGCTAGCGGCAGCCAATTCAAAGTCCTACAATGAGCAGTTCTTC.